This T cell receptor beta chain appears in the sequencing data of a study of blood T cell repertoires in COVID-19. Study-level information: The samples span acute and convalescent COVID-19 from the United States, Italy and Spain.

Seattle researchers signed up patients amid active infection and tracked them longitudinally. This CDR3 has 16 residues. V gave up 6 bases and J gave up 4 bases; unmatched junction bases: 9. Germline lookup yields CDR1 MNHEY and CDR2 SMNVEV (reference sequence). Method: immunoSEQ multiplex PCR; TCRdb's copy keeps in-frame clones and lacks some. The profile covers roughly 140,000 clones, with around 83% appearing a single time and more than 6.5% taken by the ten largest. This TCR was recovered from an older woman with COVID-19, enrolled during active disease. Source material: peripheral blood. The rearrangement uses TRBV27 and TRBJ2-3; 11 bases match TRBD2. CDR3 DNA sequence: TGTGCCAGCAGATCCATAGCGGGAGGGCCCTCAGATACGCAGTATTTT. Its protein product is CASRSIAGGPSDTQYF.